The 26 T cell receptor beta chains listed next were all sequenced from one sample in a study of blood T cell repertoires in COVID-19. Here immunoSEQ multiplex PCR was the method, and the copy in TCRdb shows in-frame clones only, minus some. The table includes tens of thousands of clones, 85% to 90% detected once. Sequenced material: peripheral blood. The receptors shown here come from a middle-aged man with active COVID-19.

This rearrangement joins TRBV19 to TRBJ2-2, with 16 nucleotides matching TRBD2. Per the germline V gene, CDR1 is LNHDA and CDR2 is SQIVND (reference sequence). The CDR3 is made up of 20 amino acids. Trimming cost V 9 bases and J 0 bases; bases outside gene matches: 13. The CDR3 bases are TGTGCCAGCCGAGCCTTAGCCGGGACTAGCGGGGGGGCGAACACCGGGGAGCTGTTTTTT. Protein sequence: CASRALAGTSGGANTGELFF.

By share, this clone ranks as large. The CDR3 bases are TGTGCCAGCAGCTTCGAGGGGGCATTCTCTGGAAACACCATATATTTT. The encoded protein is CASSFEGAFSGNTIYF. V and J are TRBV5-6 and TRBJ1-3, with 7 bases lining up with TRBD1. This CDR3 has 16 amino acids. Per germline, CDR1 SGHDT and CDR2 YYEEEE. The V segment lost 2 bases and the J segment 0 bases; nucleotides outside the gene matches: 5.

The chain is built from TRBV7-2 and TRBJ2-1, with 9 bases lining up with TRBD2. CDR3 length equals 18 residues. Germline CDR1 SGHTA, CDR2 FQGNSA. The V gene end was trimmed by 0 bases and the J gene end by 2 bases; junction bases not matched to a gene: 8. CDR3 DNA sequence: TGTGCCAGCAGCTTAGCGAGGAGTAGCGGGAGTACCTACAATGAGCAGTTCTTC. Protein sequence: CASSLARSSGSTYNEQFF.

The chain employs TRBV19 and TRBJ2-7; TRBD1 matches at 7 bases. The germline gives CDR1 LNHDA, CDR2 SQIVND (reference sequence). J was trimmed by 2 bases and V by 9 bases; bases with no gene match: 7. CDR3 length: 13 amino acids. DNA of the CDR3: TGTGCCAGCGGGGCAGGGGGTGCCTACGAGCAGTACTTC. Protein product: CASGAGGAYEQYF. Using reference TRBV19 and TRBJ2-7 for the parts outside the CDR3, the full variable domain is DGGITQSPKYLFRKEGQNVTLSCEQNLNHDAMYWYRQDPGQGLRLIYYSQIVNDFQKGDIAEGYSVSREKKESFPLTVTSAQKNPTAFYLCASGAGGAYEQYFGPGTRLTVT.

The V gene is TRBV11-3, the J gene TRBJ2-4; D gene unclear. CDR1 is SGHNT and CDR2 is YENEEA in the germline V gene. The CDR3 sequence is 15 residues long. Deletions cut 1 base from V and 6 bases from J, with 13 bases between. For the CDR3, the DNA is TGTGCCAGCAGCTTAGGAGGCAGCGCGGCAAACATTCAGTACTTC. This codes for CASSLGGSAANIQYF.

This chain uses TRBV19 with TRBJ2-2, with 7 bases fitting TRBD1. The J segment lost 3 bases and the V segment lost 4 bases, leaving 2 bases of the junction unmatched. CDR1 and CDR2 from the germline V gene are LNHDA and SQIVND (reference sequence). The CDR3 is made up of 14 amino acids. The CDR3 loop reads CASSKGADTGELFF. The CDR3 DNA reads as TGTGCCAGTAGTAAGGGGGCCGACACCGGGGAGCTGTTTTTT.

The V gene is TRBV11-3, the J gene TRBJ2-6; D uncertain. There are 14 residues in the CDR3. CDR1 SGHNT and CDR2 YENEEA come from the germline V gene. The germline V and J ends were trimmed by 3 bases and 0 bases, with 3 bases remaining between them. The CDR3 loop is CASSLRSGANVLTF. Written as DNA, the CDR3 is TGTGCCAGCAGCTTGCGCTCTGGGGCCAACGTCCTGACTTTC.

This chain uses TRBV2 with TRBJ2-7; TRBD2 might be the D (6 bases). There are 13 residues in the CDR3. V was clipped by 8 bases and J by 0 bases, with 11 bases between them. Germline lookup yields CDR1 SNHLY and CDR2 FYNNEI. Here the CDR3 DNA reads TGTGCCAGCCGGAGGGTTAGCTCCTACGAGCAGTACTTC. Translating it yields CASRRVSSYEQYF.

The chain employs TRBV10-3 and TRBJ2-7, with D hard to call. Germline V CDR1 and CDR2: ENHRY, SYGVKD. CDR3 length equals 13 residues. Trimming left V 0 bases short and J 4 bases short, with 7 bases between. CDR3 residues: CAISESREYEQYF. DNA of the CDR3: TGTGCCATCAGTGAGTCGAGAGAGTACGAGCAGTACTTC.

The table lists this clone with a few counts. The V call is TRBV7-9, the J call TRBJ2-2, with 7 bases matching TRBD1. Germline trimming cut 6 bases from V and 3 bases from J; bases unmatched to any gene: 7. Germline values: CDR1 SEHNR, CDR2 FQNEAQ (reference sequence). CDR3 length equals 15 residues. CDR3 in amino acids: CASSNTGEHTGELFF. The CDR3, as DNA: TGTGCCAGCAGTAATACAGGGGAACACACCGGGGAGCTGTTTTTT.

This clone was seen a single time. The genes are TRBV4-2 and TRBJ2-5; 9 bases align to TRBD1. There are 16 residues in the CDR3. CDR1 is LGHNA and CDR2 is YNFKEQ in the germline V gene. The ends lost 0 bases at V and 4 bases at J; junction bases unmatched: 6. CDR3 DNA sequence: TGTGCCAGCAGCCAAGATCCCGACAGGGGGAGAGAGACCCAGTACTTC. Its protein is CASSQDPDRGRETQYF.

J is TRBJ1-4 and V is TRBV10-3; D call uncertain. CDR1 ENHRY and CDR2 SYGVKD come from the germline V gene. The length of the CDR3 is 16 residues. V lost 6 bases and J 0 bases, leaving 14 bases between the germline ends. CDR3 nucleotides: TGTGCCATCAGGAGAACTAATCGGGCAACTAATGAAAAACTGTTTTTT. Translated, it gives CAIRRTNRATNEKLFF.

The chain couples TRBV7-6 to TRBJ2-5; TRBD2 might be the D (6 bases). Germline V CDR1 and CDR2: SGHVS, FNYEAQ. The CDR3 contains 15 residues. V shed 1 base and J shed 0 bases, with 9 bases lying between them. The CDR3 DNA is TGTGCCAGCAGCTTAGATGGGGGGTACCAAGAGACCCAGTACTTC. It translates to CASSLDGGYQETQYF.

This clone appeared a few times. The CDR3: CASSRQGASGYTF. CDR3 sequence (DNA): TGTGCCAGCAGTCGCCAGGGGGCAAGTGGCTACACCTTC. This chain connects TRBV27 to TRBJ1-2, with TRBD1 identical over 8 bases. The CDR3 extends over 13 amino acids. Germline trimming cut 5 bases from V and 7 bases from J; bases unmatched to any gene: 6. CDR1 and CDR2 from the germline V gene are MNHEY and SMNVEV (reference sequence).

The CDR3 DNA sequence: TGTGCCAGTAACGGGGCGGGGGTCGAACACAATGAGCAGTTCTTC. As protein: CASNGAGVEHNEQFF. The chain is built from TRBV19 and TRBJ2-1, with TRBD2 matching 7 bases. CDR3 length: 15 amino acids. CDR1 and CDR2 (germline): LNHDA, SQIVND (reference sequence). Unmatched junction bases numbered 11, after V lost 7 bases and J lost 5 bases.

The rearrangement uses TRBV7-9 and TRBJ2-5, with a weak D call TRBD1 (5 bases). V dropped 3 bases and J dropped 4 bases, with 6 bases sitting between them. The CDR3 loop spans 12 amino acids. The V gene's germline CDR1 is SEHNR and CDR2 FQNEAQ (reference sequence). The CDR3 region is CASSFDRETQYF. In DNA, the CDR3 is TGTGCCAGCAGCTTTGACAGAGAGACCCAGTACTTC.

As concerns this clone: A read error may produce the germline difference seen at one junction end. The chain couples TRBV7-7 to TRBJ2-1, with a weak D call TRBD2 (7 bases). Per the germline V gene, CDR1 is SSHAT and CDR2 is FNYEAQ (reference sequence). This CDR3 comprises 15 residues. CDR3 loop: CASSLKGGVGNEQFF. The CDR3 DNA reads TGTGCTAGCAGCCTTAAGGGGGGGGTCGGCAATGAGCAGTTCTTC.

CDR3 protein: CASSQWRGPQETQYF. CDR3 coding DNA: TGTGCCAGCAGCCAATGGAGGGGGCCACAAGAGACCCAGTACTTC. This sequence joins TRBV14 and TRBJ2-5; perhaps TRBD1 as D (7 bases). CDR1 and CDR2 from the germline V gene are SGHDN and FVKESK. V shed 2 bases and J shed 2 bases, with 12 bases lying between them. This CDR3 has 15 residues. The complete variable domain, with remaining parts taken from reference TRBV14 and TRBJ2-5, reads EAGVTQFPSHSVIEKGQTVTLRCDPISGHDNLYWYRRVMGKEIKFLLHFVKESKQDESGMPNNRFLAERTGGTYSTLKVQPAELEDSGVYFCASSQWRGPQETQYFGPGTRLLVL.

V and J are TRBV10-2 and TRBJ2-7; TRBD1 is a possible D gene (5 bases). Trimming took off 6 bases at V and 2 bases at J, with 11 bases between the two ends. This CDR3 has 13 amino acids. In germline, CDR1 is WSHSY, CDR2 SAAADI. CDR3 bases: TGCGCCAGCAGCGTACAGGATACCTACGAGCAGTACTTC. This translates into CASSVQDTYEQYF.

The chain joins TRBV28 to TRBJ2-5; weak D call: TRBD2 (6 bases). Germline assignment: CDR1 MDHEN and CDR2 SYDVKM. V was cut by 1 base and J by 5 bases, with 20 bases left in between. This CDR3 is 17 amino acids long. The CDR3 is CASSLYGGTEIGETQYF. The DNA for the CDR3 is TGTGCCAGCAGTTTATATGGGGGGACGGAGATAGGGGAGACCCAGTACTTC. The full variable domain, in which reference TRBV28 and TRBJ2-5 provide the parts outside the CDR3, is DVKVTQSSRYLVKRTGEKVFLECVQDMDHENMFWYRQDPGLGLRLIYFSYDVKMKEKGDIPEGYSVSREKKERFSLILESASTNQTSMYLCASSLYGGTEIGETQYFGPGTRLLVL.

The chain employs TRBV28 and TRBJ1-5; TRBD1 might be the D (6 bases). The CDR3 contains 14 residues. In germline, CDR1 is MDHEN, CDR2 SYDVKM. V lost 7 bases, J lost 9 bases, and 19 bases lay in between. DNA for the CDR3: TGTGCCAGCACCGACCCCACGGGGGGCAGGCCCCAGCATTTT. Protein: CASTDPTGGRPQHF.

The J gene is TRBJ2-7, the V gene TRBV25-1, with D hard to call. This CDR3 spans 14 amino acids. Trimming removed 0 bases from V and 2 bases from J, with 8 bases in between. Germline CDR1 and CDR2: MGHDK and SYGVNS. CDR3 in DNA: TGTGCCAGCAGTGAATACAGGCCACCCTACGAGCAGTACTTC. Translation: CASSEYRPPYEQYF.

CDR3 DNA sequence: TGTGCCAGCAGTTTGGGGACAGTCCCTTTTGGTGAGCAGTTCTTC. It specifies CASSLGTVPFGEQFF. This chain connects TRBV28 to TRBJ2-1; 7 nucleotides align to TRBD1. The V gene's germline CDR1 is MDHEN and CDR2 SYDVKM. The V and J ends lost 3 bases and 9 bases, in that order; junction bases with no gene match: 11. CDR3 length: 15 amino acids.

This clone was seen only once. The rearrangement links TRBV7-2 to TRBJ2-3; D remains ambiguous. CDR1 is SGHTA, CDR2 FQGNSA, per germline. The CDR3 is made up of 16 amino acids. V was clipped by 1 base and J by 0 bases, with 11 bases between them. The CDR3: CASSLVSSMSTDTQYF. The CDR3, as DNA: TGTGCCAGCAGCTTAGTAAGTAGCATGAGCACAGATACGCAGTATTTT. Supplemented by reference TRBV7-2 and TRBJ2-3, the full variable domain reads GAGVSQSPSNKVTEKGKDVELRCDPISGHTALYWYRQSLGQGLEFLIYFQGNSAPDKSGLPSDRFSAERTGGSVSTLTIQRTQQEDSAVYLCASSLVSSMSTDTQYFGPGTRLTVL.

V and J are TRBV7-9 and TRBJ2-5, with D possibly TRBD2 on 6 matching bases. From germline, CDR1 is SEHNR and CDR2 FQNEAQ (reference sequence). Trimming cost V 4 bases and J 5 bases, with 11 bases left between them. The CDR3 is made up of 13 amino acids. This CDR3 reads CASSSWDLETQYF. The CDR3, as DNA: TGTGCCAGCAGCTCTTGGGACTTGGAGACCCAGTACTTC.

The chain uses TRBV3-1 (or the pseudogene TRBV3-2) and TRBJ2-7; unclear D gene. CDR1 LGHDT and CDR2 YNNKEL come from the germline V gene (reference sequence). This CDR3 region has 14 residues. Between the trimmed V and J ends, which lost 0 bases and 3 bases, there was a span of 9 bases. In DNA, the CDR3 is TGTGCCAGCAGCCAAGATCTTAACGGCTACGAGCAGTACTTC. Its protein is CASSQDLNGYEQYF.